This is a list of T cell receptor beta chains from one sample in a study of cytomegalovirus exposure and HLA in healthy donors. TCRdb's copy holds only in-frame clones and misses some; the assay was immunoSEQ multiplex PCR. This table holds 100,000 or so clones, about 80% found once. The sequencing sample was made of PBMCs. The receptor source for this set is a female donor in good health and CMV-seropositive. Each CDR3 is given with its conserved first and last residue. Fields, in order: V gene, J gene, D gene, clone size, CDR3 protein, CDR3 DNA. The D gene is left open where the match is weak. Part of the rows lack a size; the others show once, few, many or a class for expanded clones.

V: TRBV6-6
J: TRBJ1-4
D: NA
size: once
CDR3: CAGSFLGGTNEKLFF
DNA: TGTGCCGGCAGTTTCCTAGGAGGGACTAATGAAAAACTGTTTTTT

V: TRBV5-6
J: TRBJ1-2
D: TRBD1
size: NA
CDR3: CASSGGQGNYGYTF
DNA: TGTGCCAGCAGCGGGGGACAGGGGAACTATGGCTACACCTTC

V: TRBV5-1
J: TRBJ2-5
D: NA
size: NA
CDR3: CASSLSIGKLATQYF
DNA: TGCGCCAGCAGCTTGAGCATCGGGAAATTGGCGACCCAGTACTTC

V: TRBV7-3
J: TRBJ2-3
D: TRBD1
size: NA
CDR3: CASSSTGGGSDTQYF
DNA: TGTGCCAGCAGCTCGACAGGGGGCGGATCAGATACGCAGTATTTT

V: TRBV5-1
J: TRBJ1-2
D: NA
size: NA
CDR3: CASSLENGGRAYGYTF
DNA: TGCGCCAGCAGCTTGGAAAACGGCGGCAGAGCCTATGGCTACACCTTC

V: TRBV28
J: TRBJ2-1
D: NA
size: NA
CDR3: CASSFSSFGSEQFF
DNA: TGTGCCAGCAGTTTTAGTTCCTTCGGGTCTGAGCAGTTCTTC

V: TRBV6-6
J: TRBJ1-1
D: TRBD1
size: NA
CDR3: CASSSQQGGRTEAFF
DNA: TGTGCCAGCAGTTCCCAACAGGGGGGACGGACTGAAGCTTTCTTT

V: TRBV29-1
J: TRBJ2-7
D: TRBD1
size: NA
CDR3: CSVAGTVFYEQYF
DNA: TGCAGCGTTGCAGGGACAGTCTTCTACGAGCAGTACTTC

V: TRBV25-1
J: TRBJ2-1
D: NA
size: NA
CDR3: CASTQGGVYNEQFF
DNA: TGTGCCAGCACCCAAGGCGGCGTTTACAATGAGCAGTTCTTC

V: TRBV7-2
J: TRBJ1-1
D: NA
size: NA
CDR3: CASSRHPGLTNTEAFF
DNA: TGTGCCAGCAGCCGACACCCCGGACTAACGAATACTGAAGCTTTCTTT

V: TRBV25-1
J: TRBJ1-2
D: NA
size: NA
CDR3: CASSDRPYGYTF
DNA: TGTGCCAGCAGTGATCGTCCCTATGGCTACACCTTC

V: TRBV7-9
J: TRBJ2-7
D: NA
size: NA
CDR3: CASSLDKSYEQYF
DNA: TGTGCCAGCAGCTTAGACAAGTCCTACGAGCAGTACTTC

V: TRBV30
J: TRBJ2-6
D: TRBD1
size: NA
CDR3: CAWREGQAGANVLTF
DNA: TGTGCCTGGAGGGAGGGACAGGCTGGGGCCAACGTCCTGACTTTC

V: TRBV27
J: TRBJ2-7
D: TRBD1
size: NA
CDR3: CARDRGSSYEQYF
DNA: TGTGCCAGGGACAGGGGGTCTTCCTACGAGCAGTACTTC

V: TRBV5-4
J: TRBJ2-5
D: TRBD2
size: NA
CDR3: CASSQELAVQETQYF
DNA: TGTGCCAGCAGCCAAGAACTAGCGGTGCAAGAGACCCAGTACTTC

V: TRBV7-3
J: TRBJ2-1
D: TRBD2
size: few
CDR3: CASSPSGRAANEQFF
DNA: TGTGCCAGCAGCCCTAGCGGGAGGGCCGCAAATGAGCAGTTCTTC

V: TRBV6-9
J: TRBJ1-2
D: TRBD1
size: once
CDR3: CASIGDRVHYGYTF
DNA: TGTGCCAGCATCGGAGACAGGGTACACTATGGCTACACCTTC

V: TRBV15
J: TRBJ2-1
D: TRBD1
size: NA
CDR3: CATSRDYGQGGYNEQFF
DNA: TGTGCCACCAGCAGAGATTACGGACAGGGGGGCTACAATGAGCAGTTCTTC

V: TRBV15
J: TRBJ2-5
D: TRBD2
size: NA
CDR3: CATSTPGLGVGETQYF
DNA: TGTGCCACCAGCACCCCGGGACTAGGTGTTGGAGAGACCCAGTACTTC

V: TRBV25-1
J: TRBJ1-2
D: NA
size: NA
CDR3: CASRGQIYGYTF
DNA: TGTGCCAGCAGAGGACAGATTTATGGCTACACCTTC

V: TRBV6-1
J: TRBJ2-6
D: NA
size: NA
CDR3: CASTGTLSGANVLTF
DNA: TGTGCCAGTACAGGGACCCTCTCTGGGGCCAACGTCCTGACTTTC

V: TRBV2
J: TRBJ2-7
D: NA
size: NA
CDR3: CASSSHPDSAYEQYF
DNA: TGTGCCAGCAGCTCCCACCCGGACAGTGCCTACGAGCAGTACTTC

V: TRBV4-1
J: TRBJ1-5
D: NA
size: NA
CDR3: CASSQGFLPAQPQHF
DNA: TGCGCCAGCAGCCAAGGTTTCCTACCCGCTCAGCCCCAGCATTTT

V: TRBV30
J: TRBJ1-5
D: TRBD1
size: once
CDR3: CAWDTGTGTQPQHF
DNA: TGTGCCTGGGATACCGGGACAGGGACTCAGCCCCAGCATTTT

V: TRBV25-1
J: TRBJ2-3
D: NA
size: NA
CDR3: CASSEYSGTDTQYF
DNA: TGTGCCAGCAGTGAATACAGTGGCACAGATACGCAGTATTTT

V: TRBV6-5
J: TRBJ1-2
D: TRBD1
size: NA
CDR3: CASSYSGTAQNYGYTF
DNA: TGTGCCAGCAGTTACTCCGGGACAGCCCAAAACTATGGCTACACCTTC

V: TRBV29-1
J: TRBJ2-1
D: NA
size: NA
CDR3: CSVGGDGLGYNEQFF
DNA: TGCAGCGTTGGGGGGGACGGGTTGGGCTACAATGAGCAGTTCTTC

V: TRBV7-9
J: TRBJ2-2
D: TRBD2
size: NA
CDR3: CSSSLARWRGENTGELFF
DNA: TGTTCCAGCAGCTTAGCTCGCTGGCGGGGGGAGAACACCGGGGAGCTGTTTTTT

V: TRBV6-5
J: TRBJ2-3
D: NA
size: NA
CDR3: CASSYGEEGTQYF
DNA: TGTGCCAGCAGTTACGGTGAGGAAGGTACGCAGTATTTT

V: TRBV5-1
J: TRBJ2-5
D: NA
size: NA
CDR3: CASSLYGVEETQYF
DNA: TGCGCCAGCAGCTTGTACGGGGTTGAGGAGACCCAGTACTTC

V: TRBV4-2
J: TRBJ1-4
D: TRBD1
size: NA
CDR3: CASSRDRDRGLGATNEKLFF
DNA: TGTGCCAGCAGCCGCGATAGGGACAGGGGGCTTGGGGCAACTAATGAAAAACTGTTTTTT

V: TRBV5-4
J: TRBJ2-7
D: TRBD2
size: few
CDR3: CASSLDGTSVYEQYF
DNA: TGTGCCAGCAGCTTGGATGGGACTAGCGTCTACGAGCAGTACTTC

V: TRBV6-1
J: TRBJ2-7
D: TRBD2
size: NA
CDR3: CASSELTSGSDYF
DNA: TGTGCCAGCAGTGAGCTAACTAGCGGGAGTGATTACTTC